This entry is about one T cell receptor beta chain. The target antigen is unknown. A single base separates this from a much larger clone, so it may be a read error. This CDR3 has 18 amino acids. CDR1 is SGHVS, CDR2 FNYEAQ, per germline. This entry belongs to a study of T cell repertoires in cytomegalovirus infection. Study findings and constraints: Dominating the ex vivo response were HLA-C-restricted CMV-specific TCR beta clonotypes.

TCRdb re-analysed the reads in MiXCR, keeping a single row per CDR3 protein. Of approximately 730,000 distinct CDR3 sequences listed, 29% are singletons. The rearrangement joins TRBV7-6 to TRBJ2-1, with 9 nucleotides matching TRBD2. The origin of this receptor is a human donor in good health (CMV status not recorded). Some clones in this sample may be carry-over from other donors' samples. The source was cultured CD8+ T cells from PBMCs, collected from culture after CMV antigen stimulation. In nucleotides, the CDR3 is TGTACCAGCAGCTTAGATCCCCTAGCGGGGAAATCCTACAATGAGCAGTTCTTC. This encodes CTSSLDPLAGKSYNEQFF. The full variable domain, with the rest looked up from reference TRBV7-6 and TRBJ2-1, is GAGVSQSPRYKVTKRGQDVALRCDPISGHVSLYWYRQALGQGPEFLTYFNYEAQQDKSGLPNDRFSAERPEGSISTLTIQRTEQRDSAMYRCTSSLDPLAGKSYNEQFFGPGTRLTVL.